What follows are 32 T cell receptor beta chains derived from one specimen sequenced in a study of regulatory T cells in long-lasting Graves disease. Assembly of TCR beta libraries relied on iRepertoire HTBI primers together with Arm-PCR of CDR3 regions. One entry per CDR3 protein, called by TCRdb with MiXCR from the multiplex PCR reads. The sample lists about 470,000 distinct CDR3 sequences, roughly 21% occurring once. Time point indicated: persistent/refractory GD, antithyroid drugs over 5 years with positive TRAb. PBMC-derived RNA was used for the TCR library. The input for sequencing was peripheral blood mononuclear cells (PBMCs), taken when the disease was refractory, from a patient treated with antithyroid drugs. The receptors were gathered from a female donor with Graves disease.

Many counts were recorded for this clonotype. This chain uses TRBV11-2 with TRBJ2-7, with a tentative D call TRBD2 (5 bases). Trimming shortened V by 7 bases and J by 0 bases, and 13 bases separated the two germline ends. Germline assignment: CDR1 SGHAT and CDR2 FQNNGV. CDR3 length equals 14 residues. CDR3 sequence reads: CASNPIGDSYEQYF. CDR3 nucleotides: TGTGCCAGCAACCCTATCGGGGACTCCTACGAGCAGTACTTC. The full variable domain, in which reference TRBV11-2 and TRBJ2-7 provide the parts outside the CDR3, is EAGVAQSPRYKIIEKRQSVAFWCNPISGHATLYWYQQILGQGPKLLIQFQNNGVVDDSQLPKDRFSAERLKGVDSTLKIQPAKLEDSAVYLCASNPIGDSYEQYFGPGTRLTVT.

This clonotype appeared many times. The V gene is TRBV12-3 or TRBV12-4, the J gene TRBJ2-7; D might be TRBD1 (6 bases). The V gene lost 7 bases and the J gene lost 4 bases, with 14 bases spanning the gap. The CDR3 loop spans 13 amino acids. The DNA of the CDR3 is TGTGCCAGCACCGCCGCAGGGGAATACGAGCAGTACTTC. Encoded protein: CASTAAGEYEQYF.

This clonotype came up many times. The V call is TRBV7-6, the J call TRBJ1-5; TRBD1 agrees at 7 bases. The trim removed 6 bases at V and 1 base at J, leaving 6 bases unmatched. CDR1 and CDR2 (germline): SGHVS, FNYEAQ. CDR3 length: 15 residues. CDR3: CASSQRQGSNQPQHF. The CDR3 nucleotides are TGTGCCAGCAGTCAACGACAGGGAAGCAATCAGCCCCAGCATTTT.

This clonotype was picked up many times. The chain uses TRBV7-9 and TRBJ2-7, with 9 bases fitting TRBD1. The CDR3 runs to 15 residues. CDR1 is SEHNR and CDR2 is FQNEAQ in the germline V gene (reference sequence). Trimming cost V 5 bases and J 2 bases; bases outside gene matches: 7. CDR3 sequence: CASSQRTGEAYEQYF. CDR3 sequence (DNA): TGTGCCAGCAGCCAGAGGACAGGGGAGGCCTACGAGCAGTACTTC. Full variable domain (missing parts from reference TRBV7-9 and TRBJ2-7): DTGVSQNPRHKITKRGQNVTFRCDPISEHNRLYWYRQTLGQGPEFLTYFQNEAQLEKSRLLSDRFSAERPKGSFSTLEIQRTEQGDSAMYLCASSQRTGEAYEQYFGPGTRLTVT.

The rearrangement joins TRBV5-5 to TRBJ2-5; 9 bases match TRBD1. In germline, CDR1 is SGHKS, CDR2 YYEKEE (reference sequence). The CDR3 loop spans 14 amino acids. V was clipped by 3 bases and J by 6 bases; unmatched bases: 6. The CDR3 DNA sequence: TGTGCCAGCAGCTCCCACAGGGGGCAAAAGACCCAGTACTTC. This translates into CASSSHRGQKTQYF.

CDR3 loop: CASSPSGTGATEAFF. DNA of the CDR3: TGTGCCAGCAGCCCTTCCGGGACAGGGGCCACTGAAGCTTTCTTT. The chain employs TRBV9 and TRBJ1-1; 10 nucleotides align to TRBD1. Germline V gives CDR1 SGDLS, CDR2 YYNGEE. This CDR3 region has 15 residues. After removal of 4 bases from V and 4 bases from J, the junction contained 7 bases not matched to a gene. The variable domain in full, completed from reference TRBV9 and TRBJ1-1, reads DSGVTQTPKHLITATGQRVTLRCSPRSGDLSVYWYQQSLDQGLQFLIQYYNGEERAKGNILERFSAQQFPDLHSELNLSSLELGDSALYFCASSPSGTGATEAFFGQGTRLTVV.

This clonotype was detected ten times or more. This rearrangement joins TRBV28 to TRBJ2-7; possibly TRBD1 or TRBD2 for D (5 bases each). This CDR3 is 13 amino acids long. Germline V CDR1 and CDR2: MDHEN, SYDVKM. Trimming took off 5 bases at V and 4 bases at J, with 12 bases between the two ends. The CDR3 loop reads CASSEGREYEQYF. The DNA of the CDR3 is TGTGCCAGCAGTGAGGGCAGGGAGTACGAGCAGTACTTC.

This clonotype was observed many times. CDR3 region: CASSSRQGSYEQYF. In nucleotides, the CDR3 is TGTGCCAGCAGCTCCCGACAGGGTTCCTACGAGCAGTACTTC. The genes are TRBV11-2 and TRBJ2-7; 7 bases align to TRBD1. The trim removed 4 bases at V and 1 base at J, leaving 4 bases unmatched. This CDR3 is 14 amino acids long. The germline V gene encodes CDR1 SGHAT and CDR2 FQNNGV.

Only a few counts were recorded for this clonotype. The chain combines TRBV7-9 with TRBJ1-1, with D possibly matching TRBD1 (6 bases). Trimming took off 8 bases at V and 1 base at J, with 8 bases between the two ends. From germline, CDR1 is SEHNR and CDR2 FQNEAQ (reference sequence). The CDR3 is 12 residues long. CDR3 coding DNA: TGTGCCAGCGGGGGGGCGAACACTGAAGCTTTCTTT. Its translation: CASGGANTEAFF.

As for this clonotype: Just one base apart from a much larger clone, this may be a read error. The chain recombines TRBV7-8 with TRBJ2-7, with 10 positions matching TRBD1. With V trimmed by 5 bases and J by 5 bases, 6 bases remained unmatched. Germline V gene data show CDR1 as SGHVS and CDR2 as FQNEAQ. This CDR3 comprises 14 residues. CDR3 nucleotides: TGTGCCAGCAGCCAAGGGACAGGGGACCACGAGCAGTACTTC. It specifies CASSQGTGDHEQYF.

In its sample, this clonotype was seen once. This may arise from a read error, as a much more abundant clone is one base away. The chain is built from TRBV20-1 and TRBJ2-2, with 11 nucleotides matching TRBD2. The CDR3 is 17 amino acids. In germline, CDR1 is DFQATT, CDR2 SNEGSKA (reference sequence). As DNA, the CDR3 is TGCAGTACTAGAGATCTAGCGGGGGGTCCGAACACCGGGGAGCTGTTTTTT. It yields the protein CSTRDLAGGPNTGELFF.

V is TRBV19 and J is TRBJ1-5, with 7 bases matching TRBD1. The CDR3 has 17 residues. The V segment lost 1 base and the J segment 4 bases; nucleotides outside the gene matches: 10. Germline V gives CDR1 LNHDA, CDR2 SQIVND (reference sequence). The CDR3 spells CASSIGGTAGENQPQHF. DNA of the CDR3: TGTGCCAGTAGTATAGGAGGGACAGCGGGGGAGAATCAGCCCCAGCATTTT.

At least ten counts were recorded for this clonotype. The V gene is TRBV2, the J gene TRBJ1-5; 7 nucleotides align to TRBD1. Germline CDR1 reads SNHLY; CDR2 reads FYNNEI. The CDR3 has 15 residues. The J segment lost 3 bases and the V segment lost 4 bases, leaving 6 bases of the junction unmatched. The DNA for the CDR3 is TGTGCCAGCAGTGGTGGACAGGTGAACAATCAGCCCCAGCATTTT. Protein product: CASSGGQVNNQPQHF.

This clonotype occurred many times. This sequence joins TRBV30 and TRBJ2-5; D ambiguous. This CDR3 spans 11 amino acids. Germline loops: CDR1 GTSNPN, CDR2 SVGIG (reference sequence). V was clipped by 3 bases and J by 8 bases, with 10 bases between them. This CDR3 is CAWSLGETQYF. In DNA form, the CDR3 reads TGTGCCTGGAGCCTCGGAGAAACCCAGTACTTC.

This clonotype was seen many times. CDR3 coding DNA: TGTGCCAGCAGTTCGGCCCCGACAGGGCCACCCCTCCACTTT. It specifies CASSSAPTGPPLHF. This chain joins TRBV28 and TRBJ1-6, with TRBD1 matching 7 bases. The CDR3 runs to 14 residues. CDR1 MDHEN and CDR2 SYDVKM come from the germline V gene. With V trimmed by 4 bases and J by 11 bases, 8 bases remained unmatched. The full variable domain, in which reference TRBV28 and TRBJ1-6 provide the parts outside the CDR3, is DVKVTQSSRYLVKRTGEKVFLECVQDMDHENMFWYRQDPGLGLRLIYFSYDVKMKEKGDIPEGYSVSREKKERFSLILESASTNQTSMYLCASSSAPTGPPLHFGNGTRLTVT.

This chain uses TRBV6-2 or TRBV6-3 with TRBJ2-7, with TRBD1 matching 8 bases. V shed 6 bases and J 4 bases; nucleotides not matched to a gene: 14. This CDR3 spans 16 amino acids. Germline V lookup: CDR1 MNHEY, CDR2 SVGEGT. CDR3 protein: CASRPPENRGYYEQYF. In nucleotides, the CDR3 is TGTGCCAGCAGGCCCCCGGAAAACAGGGGGTATTACGAGCAGTACTTC.

This clonotype showed up just a few times. The gene calls are TRBV10-3 and TRBJ1-2, with 9 bases identical to TRBD1. With V trimmed by 6 bases and J by 4 bases, 12 bases remained unmatched. Germline CDR1 ENHRY, CDR2 SYGVKD. CDR3 length: 16 residues. The CDR3 DNA reads TGTGCCATCAGCGATCTCGAACAGGGGGCGAGCTATGGCTACACCTTC. This sequence encodes CAISDLEQGASYGYTF.

The V call is TRBV20-1, the J call TRBJ1-2, with 7 nucleotides matching TRBD1. Germline V gene lookup returns CDR1 DFQATT and CDR2 SNEGSKA (reference sequence). V dropped 6 bases and J dropped 8; count of bases not matched to a gene: 15. The CDR3 totals 14 residues. CDR3 DNA: TGCAGTGCAAACACAGGGGCTGAAGGAGAAGGCTACACCTTC. It yields the protein CSANTGAEGEGYTF.

This clonotype occurred many times. The chain carries TRBV28 and TRBJ1-1, with D hard to call. The CDR3 is made up of 14 amino acids. Germline V lookup: CDR1 MDHEN, CDR2 SYDVKM. V lost 7 bases to trimming and J lost 3 bases, with 15 bases between them. The CDR3 spells CASTPPTAHTEAFF. In nucleotides, the CDR3 is TGTGCCAGCACCCCACCCACGGCCCACACTGAAGCTTTCTTT.

At least ten counts were recorded for this clonotype. The chain joins TRBV3-1 to TRBJ2-5; D gene unclear. V shed 9 bases and J shed 4 bases, with 12 bases lying between them. Germline assignment: CDR1 LGHDT and CDR2 YNNKEL (reference sequence). This CDR3 contains 12 residues. The CDR3 is CASTPGPETQYF. DNA for the CDR3: TGTGCCAGTACCCCGGGCCCAGAGACCCAGTACTTC.

This clonotype was seen many times. The rearrangement joins TRBV28 to TRBJ2-7, with TRBD1 as a possible D gene (5 bases). Trimming stripped 5 bases from V and 4 bases from J, with 18 bases between. This CDR3 is 15 amino acids long. CDR1 is MDHEN and CDR2 is SYDVKM in the germline V gene. The CDR3 loop reads CASSPPASQAYEQYF. DNA of the CDR3: TGTGCCAGCAGTCCTCCCGCCTCACAGGCGTACGAGCAGTACTTC. The full variable domain, its missing parts supplied by reference TRBV28 and TRBJ2-7, is DVKVTQSSRYLVKRTGEKVFLECVQDMDHENMFWYRQDPGLGLRLIYFSYDVKMKEKGDIPEGYSVSREKKERFSLILESASTNQTSMYLCASSPPASQAYEQYFGPGTRLTVT.

J is TRBJ2-1 and V is TRBV27, with a possible D match to TRBD1 (6 bases). The ends were cut back, 5 bases at V and 9 bases at J, with 14 bases in the middle. CDR3 size: 13 residues. Germline V gives CDR1 MNHEY, CDR2 SMNVEV (reference sequence). CDR3 loop: CASSAGTHPEQFF. The CDR3 DNA is TGTGCCAGCAGTGCCGGGACACACCCTGAGCAGTTCTTC.

This clonotype was observed many times. The chain has TRBV27 and TRBJ2-7; possible D gene TRBD1, 5 bases. CDR3 length: 14 amino acids. V shed 2 bases and J shed 5 bases, with 13 bases lying between them. Per germline, CDR1 MNHEY and CDR2 SMNVEV (reference sequence). As DNA, the CDR3 is TGTGCCAGCAGTTTAAGCAGGGCGCGTGACGAGCAGTACTTC. Its protein is CASSLSRARDEQYF.

The chain joins TRBV28 to TRBJ2-3; either TRBD1 or TRBD2 may fit D (5 bases each). V lost 1 base and J lost 0, with 14 bases in between. The CDR3 is 17 amino acids. CDR1 is MDHEN, CDR2 SYDVKM, per germline. The CDR3 DNA is TGTGCCAGCAGTTTATACCTGCCTGGGACCAGCACAGATACGCAGTATTTT. As protein: CASSLYLPGTSTDTQYF.

The sample holds a few counts of this clonotype. CDR3 residues: CASSRTPRTGELFF. CDR3 sequence (DNA): TGTGCCAGTAGTAGGACTCCGCGAACCGGGGAGCTGTTTTTT. The chain uses TRBV19 and TRBJ2-2; possibly TRBD2 for D (5 bases). The V end was cut by 4 bases, the J end by 5 bases, with 11 bases between. Per germline, CDR1 LNHDA and CDR2 SQIVND (reference sequence). The CDR3 is made up of 14 amino acids.

This clonotype was counted ten times or more. The chain links TRBV28 to TRBJ1-2; the match to TRBD1 covers 8 bases. The CDR3 contains 15 residues. The ends lost 4 bases at V and 5 bases at J; junction bases unmatched: 9. Germline CDR1 and CDR2: MDHEN and SYDVKM. The CDR3 sequence: CASSSGDRKIYGYTF. The CDR3 DNA reads as TGTGCCAGCAGTTCTGGGGACAGGAAAATATATGGCTACACCTTC.

This clonotype was seen at least ten times. The chain combines TRBV10-3 with TRBJ2-5; D uncertain. The CDR3 is 13 residues long. Germline loops: CDR1 ENHRY, CDR2 SYGVKD. The V and J ends lost 2 bases and 2 bases respectively, with 6 bases between them. In DNA form, the CDR3 reads TGTGCCATCAGTGAGGAAGGACAAGAGACCCAGTACTTC. It codes for CAISEEGQETQYF.

This clonotype was recorded only once. The V gene is TRBV24-1, the J gene TRBJ1-5; 7 bases match TRBD1. V lost 2 bases to trimming and J lost 4 bases; unmatched junction nucleotides: 10. CDR1 and CDR2 (germline): KGHDR, SFDVKD. This CDR3 is built from 17 residues. CDR3 DNA: TGTGCCACCAGTGATTCACCACGGGACAGTGGAAATCAGCCCCAGCATTTT. It codes for CATSDSPRDSGNQPQHF.

The rearrangement joins TRBV27 to TRBJ1-3; possible D gene TRBD1, 5 bases. Trimming took off 6 bases at V and 0 bases at J, with 15 bases between the two ends. The CDR3 totals 16 residues. CDR1 is MNHEY, CDR2 SMNVEV, per germline (reference sequence). The DNA for the CDR3 is TGTGCCAGCAGCTCAAGAGACAGACACTCTGGAAACACCATATATTTT. It encodes CASSSRDRHSGNTIYF.

This clonotype was recorded many times. The V call is TRBV2, the J call TRBJ2-4; 9 bases fit TRBD1. Germline CDR1 is SNHLY and CDR2 is FYNNEI. This CDR3 spans 15 amino acids. The junction had 4 bases not matched to a gene; V was cut back by 4 bases and J by 3 bases. The chain's CDR3 is CASSADRGVKNIQYF. The DNA of the CDR3 is TGTGCCAGCAGTGCGGACAGGGGTGTCAAAAACATTCAGTACTTC.

The sample holds many counts of this clonotype. V and J are TRBV12-3 or TRBV12-4 and TRBJ1-1; 8 bases line up with TRBD1. The junction had 7 bases not matched to a gene; V was cut back by 6 bases and J by 4 bases. This CDR3 is 14 amino acids long. CDR3 DNA: TGTGCCAGCAGCCCGACAGGGGTTGTCACTGAAGCTTTCTTT. Its translation is CASSPTGVVTEAFF.

This clonotype was picked up many times. One end of the junction does not line up with germline, which may come from a read error. DNA of the CDR3: TGTGCCAGTAGTTTCGGGACTAGCGGGAGTCAAGAGACCCAGTACTTC. Protein: CASSFGTSGSQETQYF. The V and J genes are TRBV28 and TRBJ2-5; the match to TRBD2 covers 14 bases. The CDR3 runs to 16 residues. From germline, CDR1 is MDHEN and CDR2 SYDVKM. The entire variable domain, with the rest obtained from reference TRBV28 and TRBJ2-5, is as follows: DVKVTQSSRYLVKRTGEKVFLECVQDMDHENMFWYRQDPGLGLRLIYFSYDVKMKEKGDIPEGYSVSREKKERFSLILESASTNQTSMYLCASSFGTSGSQETQYFGPGTRLLVL.